What follows is one TCR beta chain and its context. What it binds is unknown. These data originate in a study of radiotherapy plus CTLA-4 blockade in lung cancer. Profiled with immunoSEQ multiplex PCR; TCRdb holds only in-frame clones, not every one. The table records about 49,000 clones, roughly 84% of them present only once. The germline CDR1 and CDR2 sequences are SGHRS and YFSETQ. The CDR3 consists of 14 residues. V shed 0 bases and J shed 0 bases, with 7 bases lying between them. Overall study results and limits: Blood-borne expansion of tumor-derived TCR clones followed radiotherapy plus ipilimumab. Interferon-beta and early blood T cell clone dynamics reportedly predicted response best.

The source of this sequence is a human donor with non-small cell lung cancer whose response to radiotherapy plus ipilimumab could not be evaluated. J is TRBJ2-7 and V is TRBV5-1, with D possibly TRBD1 on 5 matching bases. Sequencing was performed on peripheral blood, taken from a patient treated with radiotherapy plus ipilimumab. CDR3 in DNA: TGCGCCAGCAGCTTGGTAGGACACTCCTACGAGCAGTACTTC. Its translation is CASSLVGHSYEQYF.